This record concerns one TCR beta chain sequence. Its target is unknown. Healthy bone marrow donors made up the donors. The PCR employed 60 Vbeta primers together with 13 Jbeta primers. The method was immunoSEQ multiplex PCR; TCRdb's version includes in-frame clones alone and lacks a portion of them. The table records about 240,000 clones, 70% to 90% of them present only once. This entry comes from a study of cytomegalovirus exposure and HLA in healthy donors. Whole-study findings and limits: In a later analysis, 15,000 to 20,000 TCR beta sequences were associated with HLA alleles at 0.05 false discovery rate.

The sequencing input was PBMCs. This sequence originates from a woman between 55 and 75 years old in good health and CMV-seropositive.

This CDR3 reads CASGTEGARYEQYF. Written as DNA, the CDR3 is TGCGCCAGCGGGACTGAGGGGGCTCGTTACGAGCAGTACTTC. The chain couples TRBV5-1 to TRBJ2-7, with D maybe TRBD1 (7 bases). This CDR3 contains 14 residues. Trimming removed 7 bases from V and 4 bases from J, with 18 bases in between. Germline V lookup: CDR1 SGHRS, CDR2 YFSETQ.